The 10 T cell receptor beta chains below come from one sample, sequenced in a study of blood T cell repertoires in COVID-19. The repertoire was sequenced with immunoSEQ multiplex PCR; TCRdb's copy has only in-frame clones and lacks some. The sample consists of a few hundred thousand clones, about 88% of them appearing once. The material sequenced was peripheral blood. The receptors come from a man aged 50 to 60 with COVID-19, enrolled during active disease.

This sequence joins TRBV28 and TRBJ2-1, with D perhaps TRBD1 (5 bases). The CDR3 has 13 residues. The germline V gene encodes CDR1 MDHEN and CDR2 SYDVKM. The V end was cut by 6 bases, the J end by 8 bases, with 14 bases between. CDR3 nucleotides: TGTGCCAGCAGCCAGGGAAGTTATCATGAGCAGTTCTTC. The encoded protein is CASSQGSYHEQFF.

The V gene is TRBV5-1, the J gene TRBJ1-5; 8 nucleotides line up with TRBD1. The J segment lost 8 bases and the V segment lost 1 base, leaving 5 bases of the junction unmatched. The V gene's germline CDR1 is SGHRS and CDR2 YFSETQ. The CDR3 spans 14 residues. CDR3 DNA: TGCGCCAGCAGCTTGACCGGACAGGGAGAGCCCCAGCATTTT. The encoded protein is CASSLTGQGEPQHF.

In DNA, the CDR3 is TGCAGCGTTGGTTTAGGGGTCCACGAGCAGTACTTC. It translates to CSVGLGVHEQYF. The gene calls are TRBV29-1 and TRBJ2-7, with a possible D match to TRBD1 (5 bases). The germline gives CDR1 SQVTM, CDR2 ANQGSEA. CDR3 length: 12 amino acids. V lost 4 bases, J lost 5 bases, and 12 bases lay in between.

The CDR3 loop is CASKASQETQYF. The CDR3 bases are TGTGCCAGCAAAGCATCTCAAGAGACCCAGTACTTC. J is TRBJ2-5 and V is TRBV6-5, with D hard to call. Germline V gene lookup returns CDR1 MNHEY and CDR2 SVGAGI. CDR3 length: 12 amino acids. The V end lost 7 bases, the J end lost 2 bases, and 8 bases lay between the germline ends.

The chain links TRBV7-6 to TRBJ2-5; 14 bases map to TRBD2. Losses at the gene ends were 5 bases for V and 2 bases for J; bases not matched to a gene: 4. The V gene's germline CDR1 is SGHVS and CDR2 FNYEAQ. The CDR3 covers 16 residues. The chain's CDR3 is CASSLRLAGGQETQYF. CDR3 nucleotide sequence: TGTGCCAGCAGCCTACGACTAGCGGGGGGGCAAGAGACCCAGTACTTC.

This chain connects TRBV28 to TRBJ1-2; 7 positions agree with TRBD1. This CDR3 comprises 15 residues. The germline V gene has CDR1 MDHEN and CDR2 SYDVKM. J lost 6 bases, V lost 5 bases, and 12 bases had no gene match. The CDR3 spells CASSGGQRPAHGYTF. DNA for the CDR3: TGTGCCAGCAGTGGGGGACAGCGCCCCGCCCATGGCTACACCTTC.

CDR3 in amino acids: CASSGQAYNEQFF. Written as DNA, the CDR3 is TGTGCCAGTAGTGGACAGGCCTACAATGAGCAGTTCTTC. The V and J genes are TRBV19 and TRBJ2-1; 7 bases align to TRBD1. Germline V CDR1 and CDR2: LNHDA, SQIVND (reference sequence). This CDR3 is 13 amino acids long. J gave up 2 bases and V 5 bases, and 0 bases lay outside the gene matches.

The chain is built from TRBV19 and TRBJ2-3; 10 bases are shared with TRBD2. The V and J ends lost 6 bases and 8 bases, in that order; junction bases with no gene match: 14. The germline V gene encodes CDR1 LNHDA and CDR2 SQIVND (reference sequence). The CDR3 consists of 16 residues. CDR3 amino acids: CASSQRGGFREATQYF. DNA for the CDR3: TGTGCCAGTAGCCAGCGGGGGGGCTTCAGGGAGGCTACGCAGTATTTT.

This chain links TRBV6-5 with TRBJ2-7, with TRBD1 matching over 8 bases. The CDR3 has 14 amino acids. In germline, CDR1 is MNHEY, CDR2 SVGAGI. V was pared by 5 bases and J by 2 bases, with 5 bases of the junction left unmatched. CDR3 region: CASSQDRVAYEQYF. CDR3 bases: TGTGCCAGCAGTCAGGACAGGGTCGCCTACGAGCAGTACTTC.

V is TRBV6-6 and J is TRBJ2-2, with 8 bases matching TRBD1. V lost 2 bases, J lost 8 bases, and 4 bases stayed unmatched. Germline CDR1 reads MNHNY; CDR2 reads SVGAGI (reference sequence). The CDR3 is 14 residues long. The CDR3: CASSYGQGLGELFF. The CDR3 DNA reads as TGTGCCAGCAGTTACGGACAGGGTTTAGGGGAGCTGTTTTTT.